In its sample, the clone carrying this TCR beta chain was seen many times. Its antigen is unidentified. The data stem from a study of T cells in Graves' hyperthyroidism and ophthalmopathy. Using RNA transcripts as the source, TCR beta CDR3 regions were amplified. HTBI primers were employed in a first-round RT-PCR of the TCR CDR3. TCRdb redid the calling of the multiplex PCR reads with MiXCR, one entry per CDR3 protein. The repertoire consists of approximately 320,000 distinct CDR3 sequences, with 16% occurring once and the leading ten covering roughly 31%. For the diagnoses, clinical symptoms, serum thyroxine and TRAb, thyroid ultrasound and orbital computed tomography were used. The CDR3 covers 14 residues. V shed 5 bases and J 4 bases; nucleotides not matched to a gene: 2. Notes on the study in general: Appearing also in blood were most of the thyroid clonotypes expanded above 0.001.

The specimen was blood. The chain carries TRBV12-3 or TRBV12-4 and TRBJ2-1, with 10 bases fitting TRBD1. The sequence derives from a man aged 30-40 years with Graves' hyperthyroidism. In nucleotides, the CDR3 is TGTGCCAGCAGTACGGGACAGGGGTACAATGAGCAGTTCTTC. Amino acids: CASSTGQGYNEQFF.